This passage covers 8 T cell receptor beta chains from one sample sequenced in a study of cytomegalovirus exposure and HLA in healthy donors. The PCR was carried out with 60 Vbeta primers and 13 Jbeta primers. Sequencing was performed with immunoSEQ multiplex PCR; in TCRdb, only in-frame clones are kept and a portion is missing. The sample carries more than 100,000 clones, over 60% recorded once. The sample taken for sequencing was PBMCs. The receptors originated from a woman between 40 and 50 years old in good health and CMV-seropositive.

This sequence joins TRBV5-1 and TRBJ1-4; TRBD1 aligns across 7 bases. Germline V gene sequence: CDR1 SGHRS, CDR2 YFSETQ. With V trimmed by 4 bases and J by 7 bases, 7 bases remained unmatched. The CDR3 is made up of 14 amino acids. The DNA of the CDR3 is TGCGCCAGCAGCCTACAGGGGCTGGGTGAAAAACTGTTTTTT. Translation: CASSLQGLGEKLFF.

There are a few counts of this clone. The gene calls are TRBV14 and TRBJ1-2; D gene ambiguous. Germline assignment: CDR1 SGHDN and CDR2 FVKESK. The CDR3 totals 12 residues. The germline V and J ends were trimmed by 4 bases and 4 bases, with 7 bases remaining between them. Written as DNA, the CDR3 is TGTGCCAGCAGCCCAGGATTCTATGGCTACACCTTC. It translates to CASSPGFYGYTF.

This clone was observed a single time. The chain carries TRBV7-9 and TRBJ1-2, with D perhaps TRBD1 (5 bases). This CDR3 spans 13 amino acids. Germline-derived CDR1 and CDR2 are SEHNR and FQNEAQ (reference sequence). The V end was cut by 7 bases, the J end by 4 bases, with 13 bases between. In DNA, the CDR3 is TGTGCCAGCACCCCAGGGTTCCCCTATGGCTACACCTTC. This translates into CASTPGFPYGYTF.

On this clone: At the DNA level, this CDR3 is encoded by other sequences in the same sample as well. V and J are TRBV7-9 and TRBJ2-2, with a weak D call TRBD1 (5 bases). Germline V gene lookup returns CDR1 SEHNR and CDR2 FQNEAQ (reference sequence). The CDR3 is 13 amino acids. V lost 2 bases to trimming and J lost 4 bases, with 5 bases between them. The CDR3 DNA is TGTGCCAGCAGCTTAAGGGGCACCGGGGAGCTGTTTTTT. This codes for CASSLRGTGELFF.

The rearrangement links TRBV5-1 to TRBJ1-2; 7 bases are shared with TRBD1. Germline-derived CDR1 and CDR2 are SGHRS and YFSETQ. The CDR3 consists of 14 residues. Trimming at V came to 4 bases and at J to 3 bases, leaving 6 bases not matched to a gene. The CDR3 spells CASSVDQGDYGYTF. The CDR3 region has the DNA TGCGCCAGCAGCGTAGATCAGGGGGACTATGGCTACACCTTC.

This clone was detected only a few times. The genes are TRBV6-5 and TRBJ1-6; possibly TRBD1 for D (6 bases). V was shortened by 7 bases and J by 7 bases, with 14 bases between the two germline ends. Germline lookup yields CDR1 MNHEY and CDR2 SVGAGI. CDR3 length: 14 residues. The CDR3 spells CASTPGTLNSPLHF. The DNA of the CDR3 is TGTGCCAGCACCCCCGGGACACTCAATTCACCCCTCCACTTT.

This clone was found many times. Other DNA sequences in this sample translate to the same CDR3. The genes are TRBV9 and TRBJ2-1; D unresolved. Germline CDR1 and CDR2: SGDLS and YYNGEE. CDR3 length: 13 residues. Trimming removed 0 bases at V and 3 bases at J, with 4 bases between. The CDR3 is CASSVDSYNEQFF. The CDR3 DNA reads TGTGCCAGCAGCGTAGACAGCTACAATGAGCAGTTCTTC.

The rearrangement uses TRBV11-2 and TRBJ2-3; 9 bases fit TRBD2. The CDR3 consists of 16 residues. The ends lost 1 base at V and 1 base at J; junction bases unmatched: 3. CDR1 is SGHAT, CDR2 FQNNGV, per germline. In DNA, the CDR3 is TGTGCCAGCAGCTTAGCGGGCGGGGGGGGCACAGATACGCAGTATTTT. Amino acids: CASSLAGGGGTDTQYF.